This T cell receptor beta chain was observed in a study of blood T cells in healthy people across ages. Points from the study as a whole: Roughly linear declines in TCR beta diversity per million T cells occurred with age.

V was trimmed by 0 bases and J by 7 bases, leaving 17 bases between them. Germline CDR1 and CDR2: SGHRS and YFSETQ. This CDR3 comprises 16 residues. Isolation of PBMCs gave at least 7 million cells per sample. With a J-beta primer mix and a sample-barcoded 5' primer, a second PCR ran roughly 6 to 11 cycles. TCRdb re-analysed the 5' RACE reads in MiXCR, keeping a single row per CDR3 protein. Of around 1.7 million distinct CDR3 sequences in the sample, 28% were seen once. This clonotype turned up a few times. Its antigen is not identified. J is TRBJ1-5 and V is TRBV5-1; unclear D gene. This receptor was taken from a woman aged 30 to 39 in good health. Source material: blood. CDR3 in amino acids: CASSLGGTDWMQPQHF. The CDR3 coding sequence is TGCGCCAGCAGCTTGGGAGGAACGGATTGGATGCAGCCCCAGCATTTT.